This T cell receptor beta chain was identified in a study of cytomegalovirus exposure and HLA in healthy donors (TCRdb year 2017). Study-wide context: An earlier analysis of several hundred of the donors reported 250 to 300 Gb of sequence data and around 120 million unique TCR beta sequences obtained from around 190 million T cells. The study profiled the T cell repertoires of under 850 subjects by immunosequencing and related them to cytomegalovirus serostatus. In a later genetic analysis, genome-wide SNP genotypes for about three fifths of the roughly 670 donors were used, and that subset was treated as a discovery cohort. About 280 gigabases of sequencing data and 70 million to 85 million unique TCR sequences were included in an early release covering about 620 HLA-typed donors. Among a few hundred genotyped donors of the cohort, an average of about 240,000 unique TCR beta nucleotide sequences were sequenced per donor, around 20% of them non-productive. Typing coverage varied by locus: about 620-640 donors for A, B, C, DRB1 and DQB1; roughly 560 for DQA1; over 600 for DPA1; approximately 490 for DPB1. The study aimed to test whether signatures of past pathogen exposure could be identified by cataloging public T cell receptors. To decide whether each TCR beta V gene segment behaved as functional or pseudogenic, an earlier analysis of some 570 of the donors relied on high-throughput TCR beta sequencing. Class I and class II HLA loci were covered by the typing at four-digit resolution. Alongside the repertoire data, information on donor age, sex, ethnicity and CMV serostatus was compiled. A few DR-DQ haplotypes were treated as single units for association and clustering because of strong linkage in the cohort. To study patterns of TCR occurrence, a later analysis re-analyzed previously published TCR beta repertoires from hundreds of donors and added high-resolution HLA genotyping. Among the roughly 370 genotyped donors, around 79% belonged to the genetic ancestry cluster associated with self-reported Caucasian donors. Along with the approximately 650-subject first cohort, a separate validation cohort of about 110 different subjects was used. Every discovery cohort repertoire had been produced on one sequencing platform. Rather than drawing on any new phenotypic data, the later analysis identified candidate immune exposures from TCR beta sequences and the way those sequences occurred across donors. The study combined high-throughput TCR immunosequencing, statistical association of individual TCRs with disease status, and machine learning to predict cytomegalovirus infection status. General study outcomes and caveats: In a later genetic analysis, a missense DCLRE1C variant was associated with V-gene and J-gene trimming of TCR beta chains, and the association was replicated in an independent cohort. Correlated functional status among segregating V segments might be attributable to linkage disequilibrium, but an unknown experimental factor could not be ruled out. The cohort was sequenced for TCR beta chains only, and without alpha or paired-chain data the features that could be detected were limited. According to the authors, the approach could potentially be generalized to other disease states and immunological phenotypes. The classifier was reported to diagnose cytomegalovirus status with high specificity and sensitivity in both the original cohort and the validation cohort. At a false discovery rate of 0.05, a later analysis linked some 17,000 TCR beta sequences to specific HLA alleles. A later analysis found that TCR association rates varied across HLA loci, with DRB1 alleles showing the most associated TCRs and HLA-C alleles the fewest. Assigning TCR associations to individual alleles was difficult when HLA alleles, especially DR and DQ, strongly co-occurred. A total of fewer than 200 TCR beta chains were listed by the study as associated with cytomegalovirus. A further reported finding was that TCR beta sequences accurately predicted the HLA-A and HLA-B alleles for most subjects in the first cohort. HLA typing was unavailable for some donors at each locus, so association tests used only the typed subset. Some IMGT-functional V segments, including TRBV6-2 and TRBV6-3, could not be distinguished by the 87-base-pair reads and were therefore excluded. In a later analysis, several top co-occurrence clusters were reported to appear linked to parvovirus B19, influenza, CMV and Epstein-Barr virus. In an earlier analysis of approximately 600 of the donors, most TCR beta V segments were observed in productive rearrangements about 90% or about 30% of the time, broadly matching IMGT annotations. For the cohort, immune exposure information was limited to CMV serostatus. In a later analysis, HLA-associated TCR beta chains were found to be more clonally expanded and to have lower generation probabilities than equally common non-associated chains. A cluster of highly shared sequence variants was judged likely to represent a technical artifact of the sequencing pipeline. Most TCR sequences were observed very rarely across donors, whereas some public TCRs were present in many individuals. Because counts were too low, around 17 rarely observed V segments, including chromosome 9 orphons, were left out of the earlier analysis of 587 of the donors. In vitro tests confirmed that a few of the cytomegalovirus-associated TCR beta chains recognize cytomegalovirus antigens. Sequencing depth was assumed to be roughly uniform across donors in the presence/absence analyses, though that assumption may not hold. In a later analysis, most CMV-associated TCR beta chains were found to appear HLA-restricted, with HLA associations seemingly driven largely by CMV exposure. A later genetic analysis reported fewer N-insertions in productive TCRs among donors in an Asian-associated ancestry cluster than the roughly 700-donor mean.

The receptor library was made with the immunoSEQ multiplex PCR assay. A mixture of 60 forward primers for TCR Vbeta segments and 13 reverse primers for TCR Jbeta segments was used in the multiplex PCR. The CDR3 region of rearranged TCR beta genes was amplified from genomic DNA by a multiplex PCR assay. The Illumina HiSeq System was used to sequence the amplified TCR beta libraries as 87-base-pair reads. Per the source publication's procedure: Across the 666 repertoires, a later analysis counted approximately 83 million unique TCR beta chains, around 11 million of which were shared by at least two donors. A nearest-neighbor algorithm error-corrected the raw reads and collapsed the reads into unique sequences, merging closely related sequences to remove PCR and sequencing errors. To assign V, D and J gene segments, CDR3 sequences were aligned to IMGT reference sequences. Each retained sequence needed at least a six-nucleotide match to both a V gene segment and a J gene segment. Rearrangements were called productive when the CDR3 lacked stop codons and stayed in frame with V and J; all others were non-productive. CDR3 was defined by IMGT convention, running from the second conserved V-encoded cysteine to the conserved J-encoded phenylalanine. The earlier analysis of 587 of the donors excluded sequences that lacked an unambiguous match to a single V gene segment. In an earlier analysis of approximately 560 of the donors, a V segment was called functional when productive rearrangements were above 56.7%, and segregating when the standard deviation between donors exceeded 5%. To diagnose cytomegalovirus status from the catalog of TCR beta chain sequences, a statistical classification framework was built. In a later analysis, TCR nucleotide sequences were compared against IMGT/GENE-DB human TR gene sequences so that V and J genes could be assigned. Using the TCRdist pipeline, a later analysis assigned CDR3 sequences along with most-parsimonious VDJ recombination scenarios. In a later analysis, each TCR beta chain was defined by its CDR3 amino acid sequence together with its V-gene family, and reads without a unique V-gene family were excluded. In a later analysis, nearly 600 highly shared, low-generation-probability nucleotide sequences were removed to address suspected cross-contamination and a sequencing artifact. For each public chain, a later analysis derived a clonal expansion index from normalized ranks of inferred template counts within each repertoire. A later analysis computed generation probabilities with a VDJ recombination model fitted to out-of-frame rearrangements, and checked the results against IGoR. A later analysis scored TCR-TCR, TCR-HLA and TCR-CMV co-occurrence with hypergeometric tests, applying a repertoire-size bias correction to TCR pairs. A later analysis estimated false discovery rates by permuting HLA or CMV assignments 20 times. In a later analysis, co-occurring TCRs were grouped with DBSCAN, and TCRdist sequence similarity was added when clustering was performed within HLA-allele-positive subsets. For co-occurrence clustering, repertoires with fewer than 30,000 or more than 120,000 public chains were excluded, along with about five repertoires with anomalous nucleotide sharing. In its TCRdb copy, this immuneACCESS table keeps in-frame sequences only and misses some clones. Where compared with another copy, unresolved V genes explain less than half of these, and the others have no known cause. For V, J and clone size, that table is used; D and trimming come from the DNA. This sample comprises around 250,000 clones, 75% to 85% of them detected only once. Approximately 8.4% of the sample is held by the ten biggest clonotypes.

The cohort consisted of 650 to 850 healthy bone marrow donors. All cohort members were sampled while nominally healthy, although unrecorded immune exposures were likely present. The donor tested CMV seropositive and was one of the 289 seropositive cohort members. A peripheral blood sample was collected from each donor, and TCR beta sequencing was performed on peripheral blood mononuclear cells. The Qiagen DNeasy Blood Extraction Kit was used to extract genomic DNA from the blood cell samples. CDR1 and CDR2 are read off the germline V gene (reference sequence) as SGHKS and YYEKEE. Relative to germline, V is missing 6 bases and J is missing 7 bases, with 10 bases of the junction outside any gene match. The CDR3 covers 14 residues, taking in both the cysteine and the phenylalanine. The entry retains the CDR3 DNA only, 42 bases that are in frame from base 1. Notes on this clone: What this receptor recognizes is not known. No much larger clonotype is one base removed from it; base qualities were not supplied.

This TCR was recovered from an older woman in good health and CMV-seropositive. The source material was PBMCs. The V gene is TRBV5-5 and the J gene is TRBJ1-2, and 9 bases in between align with TRBD1. The CDR3 protein: CASKKPGQGGGYTF. The DNA reads as follows: TGTGCCAGCAAAAAACCGGGACAGGGAGGTGGCTACACCTTC.